The 8 T cell receptor beta chains below come from one sample, sequenced in a study of T cells in Graves' hyperthyroidism and ophthalmopathy. Authors of the study amplified TCR beta CDR3 regions from RNA transcripts. A set of HTBI primers served as the primers for a first-round RT-PCR of the TCR CDR3. MiXCR, applied by TCRdb to the multiplex PCR reads, yields one record per CDR3 protein. The sample contains hundreds of thousands of distinct CDR3 sequences, more than 14% of which appear only once. The sequencing sample was made of blood. All receptors come from a woman aged 45-65 years with Graves' ophthalmopathy.

Many counts were recorded for this clonotype. The chain couples TRBV6-2 or TRBV6-3 to TRBJ2-1, with TRBD2 matching 14 bases. Germline CDR1 and CDR2: MNHEY and SVGEGT. J gave up 8 bases and V 2 bases, and 8 bases lay outside the gene matches. The CDR3 totals 17 residues. Here the CDR3 DNA reads TGTGCCAGCAGTTACCGCGGGCCGGGACTAGCGGGAGATGAGCAGTTCTTC. It codes for CASSYRGPGLAGDEQFF.

Comments on this clonotype: Possible read error: a much larger clone is one base away. The V call is TRBV7-2, the J call TRBJ2-3; 8 bases fit TRBD1. Per germline, CDR1 SGHTA and CDR2 FQGNSA. J was trimmed by 5 bases and V by 5 bases; bases with no gene match: 6. The CDR3 is made up of 14 amino acids. CDR3 sequence: CASSATGAGDTQYF. CDR3 nucleotides: TGTGCCAGCAGCGCGACAGGGGCTGGAGATACGCAGTATTTT. The variable domain in full, completed from reference TRBV7-2 and TRBJ2-3, reads GAGVSQSPSNKVTEKGKDVELRCDPISGHTALYWYRQSLGQGLEFLIYFQGNSAPDKSGLPSDRFSAERTGGSVSTLTIQRTQQEDSAVYLCASSATGAGDTQYFGPGTRLTVL.

This clonotype was counted between two and nine times. The chain is built from TRBV6-5 and TRBJ2-3; TRBD1 aligns across 11 bases. The V and J ends lost 0 bases and 4 bases, in that order; junction bases with no gene match: 15. Germline lookup yields CDR1 MNHEY and CDR2 SVGAGI. This CDR3 has 20 residues. This CDR3 reads CASSYSRAGTGGHIPDTQYF. The CDR3 DNA reads TGTGCCAGCAGTTACTCGAGAGCCGGGACAGGGGGTCATATTCCAGATACGCAGTATTTT.

DNA of the CDR3: TGCAGTGCTAGAGGCCCCCTCCCTAGCGGGAGAAGCTACGAGCAGTACTTC. It yields the protein CSARGPLPSGRSYEQYF. This chain uses TRBV20-1 with TRBJ2-7; 10 bases map to TRBD2. V was pared by 1 base and J by 3 bases, with 12 bases of the junction left unmatched. In germline, CDR1 is DFQATT, CDR2 SNEGSKA (reference sequence). This CDR3 has 17 residues.

This clonotype was seen more than once but under ten times. This chain links TRBV6-2 or TRBV6-3 with TRBJ1-5; D remains ambiguous. CDR3 length: 14 amino acids. Germline CDR1 reads MNHEY; CDR2 reads SVGEGT. V was cut by 5 bases and J by 3 bases, with 11 bases left in between. The CDR3 sequence: CASSNRDLNQPQHF. In nucleotides, the CDR3 is TGTGCCAGCAGTAACCGGGATCTCAATCAGCCCCAGCATTTT.

In its sample, this clonotype was seen many times. The chain couples TRBV3-1 to TRBJ2-6; 9 bases line up with TRBD2. V shed 1 base and J 2 bases; nucleotides not matched to a gene: 3. Germline V gene lookup returns CDR1 LGHDT and CDR2 YNNKEL (reference sequence). CDR3 length: 17 amino acids. The CDR3 sequence: CASSQGLAVAGANVLTF. As DNA, the CDR3 is TGTGCCAGCAGCCAAGGACTAGCGGTAGCTGGGGCCAACGTCCTGACTTTC.

The chain uses TRBV20-1 and TRBJ2-2, with D possibly being TRBD1 or TRBD2 (5 bases each). The V gene lost 6 bases and the J gene lost 0 bases, with 11 bases spanning the gap. Germline V gene sequence: CDR1 DFQATT, CDR2 SNEGSKA (reference sequence). The CDR3 contains 14 residues. The CDR3 sequence: CSAVGPSNTGELFF. The CDR3 region has the DNA TGCAGTGCCGTGGGACCCTCGAACACCGGGGAGCTGTTTTTT.

This clonotype has a count of ten or more. The genes are TRBV28 and TRBJ2-5, with TRBD1 matching over 7 bases. This CDR3 has 14 residues. Germline V gene data show CDR1 as MDHEN and CDR2 as SYDVKM. Losses at the gene ends were 2 bases for V and 5 bases for J; bases not matched to a gene: 5. The CDR3 loop reads CASSLDREGETQYF. In DNA form, the CDR3 reads TGTGCCAGCAGTTTAGACAGGGAAGGTGAGACCCAGTACTTC.